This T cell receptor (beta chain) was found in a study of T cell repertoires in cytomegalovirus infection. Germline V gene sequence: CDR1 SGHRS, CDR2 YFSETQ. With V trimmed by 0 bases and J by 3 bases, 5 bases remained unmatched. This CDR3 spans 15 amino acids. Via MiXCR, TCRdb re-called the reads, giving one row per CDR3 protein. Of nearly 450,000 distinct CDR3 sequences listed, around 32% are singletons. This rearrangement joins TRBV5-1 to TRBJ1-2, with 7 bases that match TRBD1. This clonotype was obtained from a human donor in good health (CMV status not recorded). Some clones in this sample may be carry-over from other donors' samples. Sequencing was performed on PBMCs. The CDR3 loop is CASSLGGGEDYGYTF. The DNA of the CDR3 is TGCGCCAGCAGCTTGGGAGGGGGCGAGGACTATGGCTACACCTTC. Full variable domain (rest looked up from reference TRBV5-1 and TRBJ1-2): KAGVTQTPRYLIKTRGQQVTLSCSPISGHRSVSWYQQTPGQGLQFLFEYFSETQRNKGNFPGRFSGRQFSNSRSEMNVSTLELGDSALYLCASSLGGGEDYGYTFGSGTRLTVV.